This T cell receptor beta chain was profiled in a study of cytomegalovirus exposure and HLA in healthy donors. Whole-study results and caveats: While the bulk of TCR sequences proved rare, some public TCRs turned up in many donors. A classifier reportedly called cytomegalovirus status with high sensitivity and specificity.

Some clones are missing from TCRdb's copy, which holds only in-frame ones; the method was immunoSEQ multiplex PCR. This sample has 110,000 or so clones, with approximately 86% found just once. Remarks on this clone: The antigen is undetermined.

V lost 3 bases, J lost 5 bases, and 11 bases lay in between. CDR1 and CDR2 from the germline V gene are MNHEY and SMNVEV (reference sequence). The CDR3 is 14 residues long. What was sequenced was PBMCs. This rearrangement joins TRBV27 to TRBJ1-5, with D possibly TRBD1 on 5 matching bases. This clonotype originated in a woman aged 18-30 years in good health and CMV-seronegative. CDR3 loop: CASSFRVWDQPQHF. The CDR3 nucleotides read TGTGCCAGCAGTTTCAGGGTGTGGGATCAGCCCCAGCATTTT.